This record covers a single TCR beta chain. It lacks a known antigen. Base-call qualities are not available, and no considerably larger clone is one nucleotide away. V is trimmed back by 4 bases and J by 6 bases, and the junction contains 11 bases that no gene match accounts for. The CDR3 covers 16 residues, taking in both the cysteine and the phenylalanine. The read is trimmed to its CDR3 DNA, 48 bases read in frame from base 1. For CDR1 and CDR2, the germline V gene lists LGHNA and YNFKEQ. Using the deep immunoSEQ assay, TCR CDR3 regions were amplified from genomic DNA by multiplex PCR. Extracted genomic DNA from each cell subset was spread evenly across all wells of several immunoSEQ 96-well plates, with each plate serving as a replicate. For unsorted PBMC, each replicate PCR was loaded with about 300 ng genomic DNA, equivalent to tens of thousands of T cell genomes. Genomic DNA from unsorted PBMC was sequenced over ten immunoSEQ deep assay plates. The purified libraries were quantified using a Qubit 3.0 fluorometer, sized with a Bioanalyzer 2100, and then quantified again using the KAPA Library Quantification kit. A separate single-read 150-cycle Illumina NextSeq 550 flow cell was used to sequence each immunoSEQ 96-well plate. The source study handled its data this way. Because the immunoSEQ output held only junctional sequences and lacked quality scores, the filtering could not match the filtering applied to full-length reads. Sequences were annotated with PyIR, a Python wrapper for IgBLAST v1.9, using IMGT germline references to assign V/J genes and CDR3. Reads were removed for weak V/J assignments (E-value above 1e-6), missing CDR3, stop codons, out-of-frame junctions, or ambiguous translated residues. V3J clonotypes were defined by identical inferred V gene, J gene, and CDR3 amino acid sequence. Percentage overlap between repertoires was calculated by dividing the number of shared unique clonotypes by the size of the smaller repertoire. Repertoire richness was assessed with RTK rarefaction, the Chao1 estimator, and Recon v2.1 estimates of unobserved clonotypes. TCRdb retrieved this table from immuneACCESS and kept in-frame rearrangements only. Not all clones are present; in checked studies, unresolved V genes account for under half, and no reason is known for the remainder. The DNA was the basis for D and trimming; V, J and clone size are from that table. This sample has 530,000 or so clones in its table, and nearly 80% of those were observed once. Jointly, the top ten make up around 12% of the sample.

These data come from a study of shared clonotypes between healthy human individuals (dated by TCRdb to the early 2020s). In terms of the full investigation: A couple of women and a few men aged 18 to 49 years were included in the cohort. To estimate repertoire size and how much clonotypes are shared between individuals, the study performed deep sequencing of blood TCR repertoires from 4 to 6 healthy adults. To increase sequencing depth and limit assay-specific biases, TCR repertoire library preparation and sequencing were carried out by different laboratories using diverse techniques. Per donor, leukapheresis produced somewhere between about 0.8 and 9.5 billion PBMCs. Results the study describes overall, beyond this receptor: The small number of donors limited the genetic and exposure-history diversity represented. Pairwise subsampling led to the expectation that sequencing depth would affect the degree of clonotype sharing among donors. Sampling was limited to blood, and TCR repertoires in tissue likely differ from TCR repertoires in blood.

Donors were healthy HIV-negative adults with no recently reported acute infections or vaccinations. Every donor was a Caucasian adult residing in Nashville, Tennessee, USA. For unsorted samples, some 90 million PBMCs were counted and genomic DNA was extracted with the QIAamp DNA Blood Mini kit. Blood was collected by leukapheresis, and PBMCs were isolated by Ficoll-Histopaque density gradient centrifugation and then cryopreserved in liquid nitrogen vapor phase. The sample taken for sequencing was PBMCs. The TCR sequence derives from a woman aged 40 to 50 in good health. Some clones in this sample may be carry-over from other donors' samples. The chain is made from TRBV4-2 and TRBJ2-3; 9 central nucleotides agree with TRBD2. The bases read TGTGCCAGCAGCCTGCAGGGCGGGAGGGCCCGGGATACGCAGTATTTT. This translates into CASSLQGGRARDTQYF.